The clone carrying this T cell receptor (beta chain) was seen only a few times. The V gene lost 3 bases and the J gene lost 2 bases, with 9 bases spanning the gap. The CDR3 has 13 amino acids. Germline CDR1 reads SQVTM; CDR2 reads ANQGSEA. Time point noted: blood at routine non-recurrence follow-up after resection. This entry is derived from a study of spatial heterogeneity in lung cancer. For the study at large: Samples were donated by 72 untreated early-stage non-small cell lung cancer patients. Alpha-chain sequences were consistently detected in smaller numbers than beta-chain sequences.

A distinct unique molecular identifier was carried by each TCR cDNA molecule. TCRdb recomputed calls from the 5' RACE reads with MiXCR, one row per CDR3 protein. Of 110,000 or so distinct CDR3 sequences listed, roughly a tenth are singletons. The chain employs TRBV29-1 and TRBJ2-3, with TRBD2 as a possible D gene (5 bases). The receptor was derived from a female donor with early-stage non-small cell lung cancer. Sequencing was performed on PBMCs, taken at follow-up. The CDR3 here is CSVELGDTDTQYF. The CDR3 region has the DNA TGCAGCGTTGAGCTGGGAGACACAGATACGCAGTATTTT.